This T cell receptor beta chain was identified during a study of graft-versus-host responses after intestinal transplantation. Study details: Transplantation in recipients was multivisceral, liver-intestinal, or isolated intestinal. Findings and caveats of the study: High graft-versus-host to host-versus-graft T cell clonal ratios marked allografts of patients with graft-donor macrochimerism. Detected in recipient marrow were GvH clones, some of which were first observed in ileum or blood.

A note on this clone: What it binds is unknown.

Only in-frame clones appear in the TCRdb table, and some are missing; sequencing was by immunoSEQ multiplex PCR. The sample lists about 14,000 clones, more than 90% occurring once. In germline, CDR1 is GTSNPN, CDR2 SVGIG (reference sequence). V lost 2 bases to trimming and J lost 7 bases, with 11 bases between them. CDR3 length: 13 residues. The sequence came from a human patient who received an intestinal transplant, so some T cells may come from the graft donor. The sample in question was PBMCs, obtained 9 days after transplant. This chain connects TRBV30 to TRBJ1-4; D unresolved. The CDR3 region is CAWSRGWGEKLFF. The CDR3 DNA sequence: TGTGCCTGGAGTAGAGGGTGGGGTGAAAAACTGTTTTTT.